The source of this T cell receptor (beta chain) is a study of blood T cell repertoires in COVID-19. As for the study in general: COVID-19 samples from acute and convalescent phases originated in the United States, Italy and Spain.

Those enrolled, adults aged roughly 18 to 89 years, came from around 24 US areas. The authors' processing: Counts of nucleated cells, estimated from reference gene primer amplification, were obtained. Profiled with immunoSEQ multiplex PCR; TCRdb holds only in-frame clones, not every one. From that table come the V and J calls and clone size; the DNA was used to work out D and trimming. The sample yields approximately 140,000 clones, about four fifths seen once. V was trimmed by 5 bases and J by 0 bases, leaving 14 bases between them. The germline V gene encodes CDR1 GTSNPN and CDR2 SVGIG (reference sequence). The CDR3 length is 15 residues.

This sequence joins TRBV30 and TRBJ1-3; D is possibly TRBD1 (5 bases). Sequenced material: PBMCs or T cells enriched from blood (not recorded which). The sequence came from a man in his forties with acute COVID-19. The CDR3 DNA reads as TGTGCCTGGGGGGAAGGGGCACTCTCTGGAAACACCATATATTTT. Translation: CAWGEGALSGNTIYF.